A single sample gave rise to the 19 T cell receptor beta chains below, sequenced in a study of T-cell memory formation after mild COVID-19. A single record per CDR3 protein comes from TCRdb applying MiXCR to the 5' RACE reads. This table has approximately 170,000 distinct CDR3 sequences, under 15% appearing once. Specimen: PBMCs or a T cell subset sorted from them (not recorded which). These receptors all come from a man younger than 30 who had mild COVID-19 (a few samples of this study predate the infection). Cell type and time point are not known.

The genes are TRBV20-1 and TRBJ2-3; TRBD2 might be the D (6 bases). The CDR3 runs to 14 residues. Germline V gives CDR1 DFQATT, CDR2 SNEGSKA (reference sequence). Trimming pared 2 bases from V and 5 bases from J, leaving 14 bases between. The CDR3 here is CSARPGGPIDTQYF. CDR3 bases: TGCAGTGCTAGACCCGGGGGACCTATAGATACGCAGTATTTT.

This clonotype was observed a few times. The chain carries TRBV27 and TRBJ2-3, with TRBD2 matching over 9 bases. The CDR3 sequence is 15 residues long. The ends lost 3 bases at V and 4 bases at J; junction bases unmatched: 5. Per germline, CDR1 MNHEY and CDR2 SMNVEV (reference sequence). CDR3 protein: CASSFRRGGPDTQYF. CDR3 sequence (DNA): TGTGCCAGCAGTTTCAGGCGGGGGGGCCCAGATACGCAGTATTTT.

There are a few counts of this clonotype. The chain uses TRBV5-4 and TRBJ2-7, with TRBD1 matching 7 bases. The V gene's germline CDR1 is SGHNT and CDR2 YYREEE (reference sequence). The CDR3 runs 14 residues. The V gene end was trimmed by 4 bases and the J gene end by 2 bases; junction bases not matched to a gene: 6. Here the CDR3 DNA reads TGTGCCAGCAGCGCTTTGACAGGGCCCTACGAGCAGTACGTC. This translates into CASSALTGPYEQYV.

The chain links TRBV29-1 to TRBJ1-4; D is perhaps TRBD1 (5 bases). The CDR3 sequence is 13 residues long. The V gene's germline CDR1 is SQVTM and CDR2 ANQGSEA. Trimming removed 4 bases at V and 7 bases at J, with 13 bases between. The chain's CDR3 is CSVGIRGAEKLFF. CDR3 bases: TGCAGCGTTGGAATTAGGGGAGCTGAAAAACTGTTTTTT.

CDR3 amino acids: CASSFWARRADTQYF. The DNA for the CDR3 is TGTGCCAGCAGTTTTTGGGCCAGACGGGCAGATACGCAGTATTTT. The V call is TRBV27, the J call TRBJ2-3, with D hard to call. With 3 bases removed from V and 4 bases from J, the gap between germline ends came to 14 bases. From germline, CDR1 is MNHEY and CDR2 SMNVEV (reference sequence). This CDR3 comprises 15 residues.

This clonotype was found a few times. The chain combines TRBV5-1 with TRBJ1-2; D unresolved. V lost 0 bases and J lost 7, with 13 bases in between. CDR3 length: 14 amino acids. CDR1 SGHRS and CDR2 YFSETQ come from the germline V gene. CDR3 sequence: CASSLALGDGGYTF. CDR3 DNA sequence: TGCGCCAGCAGCTTGGCTTTGGGAGATGGTGGCTACACCTTC.

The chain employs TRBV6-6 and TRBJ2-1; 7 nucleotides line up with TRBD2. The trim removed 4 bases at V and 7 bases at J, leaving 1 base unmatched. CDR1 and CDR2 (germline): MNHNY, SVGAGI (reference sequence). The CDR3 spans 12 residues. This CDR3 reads CASSSRGNEQFF. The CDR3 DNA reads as TGTGCCAGCAGTTCGCGGGGGAATGAGCAGTTCTTC.

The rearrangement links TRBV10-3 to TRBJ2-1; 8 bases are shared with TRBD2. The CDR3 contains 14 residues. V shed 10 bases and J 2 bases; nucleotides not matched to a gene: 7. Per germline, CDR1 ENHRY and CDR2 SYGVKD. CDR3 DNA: TGTGCCACCCGTGCGGGGGGTACCTACAATGAGCAGTTCTTC. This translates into CATRAGGTYNEQFF.

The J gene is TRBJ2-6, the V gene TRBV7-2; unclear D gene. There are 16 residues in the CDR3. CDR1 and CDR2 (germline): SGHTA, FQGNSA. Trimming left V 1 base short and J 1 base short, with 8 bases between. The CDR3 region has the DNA TGTGCCAGCAGCTTAGACGGCAGTTCTGGGGCCAACGTCCTGACTTTC. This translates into CASSLDGSSGANVLTF.

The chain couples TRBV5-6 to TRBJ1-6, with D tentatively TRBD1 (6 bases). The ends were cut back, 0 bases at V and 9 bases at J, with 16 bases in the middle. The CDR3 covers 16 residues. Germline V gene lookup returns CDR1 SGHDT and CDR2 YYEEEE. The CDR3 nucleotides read TGTGCCAGCAGCTTGGTGGGGGCCCTCTTAGGTTCACCCCTCCACTTT. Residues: CASSLVGALLGSPLHF.

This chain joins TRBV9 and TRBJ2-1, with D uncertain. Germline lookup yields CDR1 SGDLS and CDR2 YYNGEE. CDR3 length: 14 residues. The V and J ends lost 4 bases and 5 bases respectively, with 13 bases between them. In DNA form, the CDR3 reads TGTGCCAGCAGCTCTATGGACGTAAACAATGAGCAGTTCTTC. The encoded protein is CASSSMDVNNEQFF. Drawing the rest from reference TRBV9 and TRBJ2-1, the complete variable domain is DSGVTQTPKHLITATGQRVTLRCSPRSGDLSVYWYQQSLDQGLQFLIQYYNGEERAKGNILERFSAQQFPDLHSELNLSSLELGDSALYFCASSSMDVNNEQFFGPGTRLTVL.

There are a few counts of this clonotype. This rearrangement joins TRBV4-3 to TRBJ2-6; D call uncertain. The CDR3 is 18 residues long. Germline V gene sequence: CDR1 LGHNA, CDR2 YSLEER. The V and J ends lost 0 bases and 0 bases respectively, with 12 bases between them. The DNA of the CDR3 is TGCGCCAGCAGCCAAGAGACGGGCCAAAGCTCTGGGGCCAACGTCCTGACTTTC. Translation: CASSQETGQSSGANVLTF.

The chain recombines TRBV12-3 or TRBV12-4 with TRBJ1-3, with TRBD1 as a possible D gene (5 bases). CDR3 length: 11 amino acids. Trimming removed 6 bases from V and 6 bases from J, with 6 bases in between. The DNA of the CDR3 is TGTGCCAGCAGAGGGGAAAACACCATATATTTT. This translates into CASRGENTIYF.

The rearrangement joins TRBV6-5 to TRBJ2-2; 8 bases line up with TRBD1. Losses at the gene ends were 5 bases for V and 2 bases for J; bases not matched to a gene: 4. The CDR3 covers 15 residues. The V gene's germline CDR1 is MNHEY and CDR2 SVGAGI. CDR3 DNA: TGTGCCAGCAGTGCGGGACAGGACAACACCGGGGAGCTGTTTTTT. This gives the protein CASSAGQDNTGELFF.

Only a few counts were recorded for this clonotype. In DNA, the CDR3 is TGTGCCATCAGTGACGCGGGGGGGACTGAAGCTTTCTTT. It specifies CAISDAGGTEAFF. The rearrangement uses TRBV10-3 and TRBJ1-1; a possible D gene is TRBD1 (5 bases). Germline assignment: CDR1 ENHRY and CDR2 SYGVKD. Trimming left V 3 bases short and J 5 bases short, with 10 bases between. The CDR3 consists of 13 residues.

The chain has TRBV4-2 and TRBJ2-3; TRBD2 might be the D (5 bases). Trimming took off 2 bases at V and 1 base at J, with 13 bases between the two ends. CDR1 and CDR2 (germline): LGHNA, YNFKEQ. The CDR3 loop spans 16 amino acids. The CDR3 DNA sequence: TGTGCCAGCAGCCAACGCGGTGATAGCGGCACAGATACGCAGTATTTT. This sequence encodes CASSQRGDSGTDTQYF.

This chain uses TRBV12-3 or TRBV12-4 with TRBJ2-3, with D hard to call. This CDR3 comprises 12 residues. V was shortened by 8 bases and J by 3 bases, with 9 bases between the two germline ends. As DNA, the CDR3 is TGTGCCAGCGGGGTATTTACAGATACGCAGTATTTT. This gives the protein CASGVFTDTQYF.

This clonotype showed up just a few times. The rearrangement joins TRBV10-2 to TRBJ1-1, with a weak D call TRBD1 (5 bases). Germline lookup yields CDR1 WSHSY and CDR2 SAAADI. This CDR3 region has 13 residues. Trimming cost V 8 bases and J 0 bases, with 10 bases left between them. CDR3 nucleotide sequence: TGCGCCAGCCGACAGTCCATGAACACTGAAGCTTTCTTT. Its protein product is CASRQSMNTEAFF.

The CDR3 spells CASSYLLGTQYF. The CDR3, as DNA: TGTGCCAGCAGTTACCTACTTGGGACCCAGTACTTC. The genes are TRBV6-5 and TRBJ2-5; D is unresolved. CDR1 and CDR2 from the germline V gene are MNHEY and SVGAGI. The CDR3 covers 12 residues. V was shortened by 2 bases and J by 7 bases, with 8 bases between the two germline ends.